This TCR beta chain was obtained from a study of T cell changes during pregnancy in multiple sclerosis. TCRdb's table, derived via immunoSEQ multiplex PCR, lists solely in-frame clones and lacks some. The sample yields 100,000 or so clones, over 85% seen once. This CDR3 contains 15 residues. Germline V lookup: CDR1 MDHEN, CDR2 SYDVKM. V lost 4 bases and J lost 3; bases outside the gene matches: 9. This chain uses TRBV28 with TRBJ2-7; TRBD1 matches at 7 bases. Sequenced here: peripheral blood, sampled after pregnancy. The origin of this receptor is a female donor in good health, enrolled as a control in a pregnancy study. In DNA, the CDR3 is TGTGCCAGCAGTTCAGACCGACAGGGCAACTACGAGCAGTACTTC. Translation: CASSSDRQGNYEQYF. Filled out from reference TRBV28 and TRBJ2-7, the complete variable domain reads DVKVTQSSRYLVKRTGEKVFLECVQDMDHENMFWYRQDPGLGLRLIYFSYDVKMKEKGDIPEGYSVSREKKERFSLILESASTNQTSMYLCASSSDRQGNYEQYFGPGTRLTVT.